This paragraph covers one T cell receptor (beta chain) sequence. Some clones are missing from TCRdb's copy, which holds only in-frame ones; the method was immunoSEQ multiplex PCR. The table lists more than 75,000 clones, nearly 96% of them singletons. The V end was cut by 4 bases, the J end by 4 bases, with 7 bases between. CDR3 size: 11 residues. Germline V lookup: CDR1 GTSNPN, CDR2 SVGIG (reference sequence). The sample belongs to a study of technical replicates of blood from several donors. The sample taken for sequencing was T cells isolated from PBMCs. The chain employs TRBV30 and TRBJ1-2; the D gene is possibly TRBD1 (5 bases). The sequence derives from a human donor in good health. Here the CDR3 reads CAWNQGYGYTF. CDR3 coding DNA: TGTGCCTGGAATCAGGGCTATGGCTACACCTTC.